The 30 T cell receptor beta chains listed next were all sequenced from one sample in a study of shared clonotypes between healthy human individuals. Using immunoSEQ multiplex PCR, the repertoire was profiled, and TCRdb retains in-frame clones only, with some absent. There are some 1,600,000 clones in the sample; 95% to 99% occur only once, and roughly 0.45% lies in the top ten. Sequencing was carried out using naive CD4+ T cells sorted from blood. Subset of the sample: CD45RA+ positively selected. The source of these receptors is a man in his thirties or forties in good health.

This chain links TRBV11-2 with TRBJ2-5, with D possibly called TRBD1 or TRBD2 (6 bases each). Between the trimmed V and J ends, which lost 4 bases and 1 base, there was a span of 16 bases. Germline V lookup: CDR1 SGHAT, CDR2 FQNNGV. There are 16 residues in the CDR3. The CDR3 region has the DNA TGTGCCAGCAGCTCCCGAACAGGGAGGTTCCAAGAGACCCAGTACTTC. Its translation is CASSSRTGRFQETQYF. Full variable domain (remainder filled in from reference TRBV11-2 and TRBJ2-5): EAGVAQSPRYKIIEKRQSVAFWCNPISGHATLYWYQQILGQGPKLLIQFQNNGVVDDSQLPKDRFSAERLKGVDSTLKIQPAKLEDSAVYLCASSSRTGRFQETQYFGPGTRLLVL.

This rearrangement joins TRBV5-4 to TRBJ2-1, with TRBD2 matching over 9 bases. Losses at the gene ends were 7 bases for V and 0 bases for J; bases not matched to a gene: 2. CDR1 is SGHNT, CDR2 YYREEE, per germline (reference sequence). This CDR3 comprises 14 residues. This CDR3 is CASGSGSSYNEQFF. CDR3 DNA: TGTGCCAGCGGTAGCGGGAGCTCCTACAATGAGCAGTTCTTC.

The chain employs TRBV28 and TRBJ2-5; TRBD2 aligns across 7 bases. The CDR3 extends over 14 amino acids. The junction had 3 bases not matched to a gene; V was cut back by 2 bases and J by 3 bases. Germline CDR1 MDHEN, CDR2 SYDVKM. CDR3 coding DNA: TGTGCCAGCAGTTTAGTCGCGGGAGAAGAGACCCAGTACTTC. Translated, it gives CASSLVAGEETQYF.

This clone was detected only once. The chain combines TRBV9 with TRBJ2-1, with D perhaps matching TRBD1 (6 bases). V shed 0 bases and J shed 8 bases, with 15 bases lying between them. Germline V gives CDR1 SGDLS, CDR2 YYNGEE. This CDR3 has 15 residues. CDR3 in amino acids: CASSVVGDRTDEQFF. The CDR3 DNA reads TGTGCCAGCAGCGTAGTCGGCGATAGGACAGATGAGCAGTTCTTC.

The V and J genes are TRBV12-5 and TRBJ2-7; possible D gene TRBD2, 7 bases. The CDR3 loop spans 14 amino acids. Trimming took 4 bases from V and 5 from J, leaving 15 bases between them. The germline CDR1 and CDR2 sequences are LGHNT and FRNRAP. CDR3 sequence reads: CASGWGGGRHEQYF. CDR3 DNA sequence: TGTGCTAGTGGTTGGGGGGGCGGAAGGCACGAGCAGTACTTC.

Concerning this clone: One junction end does not reproduce the germline sequence, and a read error may be involved. The chain uses TRBV7-7 and TRBJ1-5; 8 bases align to TRBD1. Germline loops: CDR1 SSHAT, CDR2 FNYEAQ (reference sequence). The CDR3 covers 15 residues. CDR3 sequence reads: CASSLEATGVQPQHF. The DNA for the CDR3 is TGTGCTAGCAGCTTAGAGGCGACAGGGGTTCAGCCCCAGCATTTT. Together with reference TRBV7-7 and TRBJ1-5, the CDR3 gives the full variable domain: GAGVSQSPRYKVTKRGQDVTLRCDPISSHATLYWYQQALGQGPEFLTYFNYEAQPDKSGLPSDRFSAERPEGSISTLTIQRTEQRDSAMYRCASSLEATGVQPQHFGDGTRLSIL.

The CDR3 coding sequence is TGTGCTAGTGGGTCCGGGACTCGGAGGACCCAGTACTTC. It translates to CASGSGTRRTQYF. The gene calls are TRBV12-5 and TRBJ2-5, with D perhaps matching TRBD2 (6 bases). The CDR3 is 13 residues long. Germline CDR1 reads LGHNT; CDR2 reads FRNRAP. Trimming removed 6 bases from V and 7 bases from J, with 15 bases in between.

This clone appeared once. In nucleotides, the CDR3 is TGTGCCAGCAGCTCATACGCGGGGGGCCATTACTACGAGCAGTACTTC. It is translated as CASSSYAGGHYYEQYF. This sequence joins TRBV5-5 and TRBJ2-7, with 8 bases aligning to TRBD2. Per germline, CDR1 SGHKS and CDR2 YYEKEE (reference sequence). CDR3 length: 16 amino acids. Germline trimming cut 3 bases from V and 3 bases from J; bases unmatched to any gene: 11.

The rearrangement uses TRBV11-2 and TRBJ1-4; D is perhaps TRBD1 (6 bases). V was clipped by 1 base and J by 6 bases, with 12 bases between them. Germline V gene sequence: CDR1 SGHAT, CDR2 FQNNGV. The CDR3 consists of 15 residues. The CDR3 loop is CASSLGGGGYEKLFF. CDR3 coding DNA: TGTGCCAGCAGCTTAGGGGGAGGGGGATATGAAAAACTGTTTTTT.

The rearrangement links TRBV29-1 to TRBJ2-1; the D is unclear. Per germline, CDR1 SQVTM and CDR2 ANQGSEA. V lost 4 bases and J lost 0, with 13 bases in between. The CDR3 consists of 15 residues. In nucleotides, the CDR3 is TGCAGCGTTGCAATGTTGGCTGTCTCCTACAATGAGCAGTTCTTC. This encodes CSVAMLAVSYNEQFF.

The rearrangement joins TRBV5-1 to TRBJ2-1; D is unclear. This CDR3 region has 12 residues. Per germline, CDR1 SGHRS and CDR2 YFSETQ. V dropped 2 bases and J dropped 6 bases, with 6 bases sitting between them. CDR3 bases: TGCGCCAGCAGCTTTCCGAGCAATGAGCAGTTCTTC. This gives the protein CASSFPSNEQFF.

This clone came up once. V is TRBV5-1 and J is TRBJ1-4; D is unclear. CDR3 length: 15 amino acids. V lost 1 base to trimming and J lost 4 bases, with 11 bases between them. Per the germline V gene, CDR1 is SGHRS and CDR2 is YFSETQ. The CDR3 sequence is CASSLLTGDNEKLFF. The CDR3 nucleotides read TGCGCCAGCAGCTTGTTGACGGGAGATAATGAAAAACTGTTTTTT.

The chain recombines TRBV18 with TRBJ1-5; D is perhaps TRBD1 (5 bases). Germline V gene lookup returns CDR1 KGHSH and CDR2 LQKENI. The CDR3 is 16 residues long. V dropped 6 bases and J dropped 1 base, with 16 bases sitting between them. The CDR3 region has the DNA TGTGCCAGCTCGAGAGGCATTCAGGGCAGCAATCAGCCCCAGCATTTT. Its translation is CASSRGIQGSNQPQHF.

In DNA form, the CDR3 reads TGTGCCAGCAGCTTAGTCCCGGTGGCTTCGCGCGAGCAGTACTTC. Translating it yields CASSLVPVASREQYF. The chain employs TRBV11-2 and TRBJ2-7; D is undetermined. V was trimmed by 1 base and J by 6 bases, leaving 16 bases between them. The CDR3 spans 15 residues. CDR1 and CDR2 from the germline V gene are SGHAT and FQNNGV.

CDR3 protein: CASTLPGRPYNEQFF. CDR3 bases: TGTGCCAGCACCTTGCCTGGGAGACCCTACAATGAGCAGTTCTTC. The chain recombines TRBV7-3 with TRBJ2-1, with D possibly being TRBD2 (5 bases). This CDR3 contains 15 residues. CDR1 and CDR2 (germline): SGHTA, FQGTGA. The V end was cut by 7 bases, the J end by 2 bases, with 15 bases between.

The chain uses TRBV11-2 and TRBJ2-7; TRBD2 matches at 8 bases. CDR1 is SGHAT, CDR2 FQNNGV, per germline. V dropped 3 bases and J dropped 6; count of bases not matched to a gene: 7. The CDR3 has 14 amino acids. The CDR3 DNA sequence: TGTGCCAGCAGCTTCCTAGCGGGCCATTTCGAGCAGTACTTC. Translating it yields CASSFLAGHFEQYF.

This clone was seen once. CDR3 in amino acids: CASSPVRAGPYGYTF. Written as DNA, the CDR3 is TGTGCCAGCTCACCGGTGAGAGCCGGGCCCTATGGCTACACCTTC. V and J are TRBV18 and TRBJ1-2; no definite D call. Germline V gene sequence: CDR1 KGHSH, CDR2 LQKENI. CDR3 length: 15 residues. Trimming cost V 3 bases and J 4 bases, with 15 bases left between them.

The chain combines TRBV2 with TRBJ1-2, with TRBD1 identical over 10 bases. From germline, CDR1 is SNHLY and CDR2 FYNNEI. The CDR3 is 14 residues long. J gave up 6 bases and V 4 bases, and 5 bases lay outside the gene matches. The CDR3 is CASSVGQGFHGYTF. The DNA for the CDR3 is TGTGCCAGCAGTGTGGGACAGGGGTTCCATGGCTACACCTTC.

The chain links TRBV5-1 to TRBJ2-1; a weak D match, TRBD2 (5 bases). Germline loops: CDR1 SGHRS, CDR2 YFSETQ. The length of the CDR3 is 15 residues. Deletions cut 4 bases from V and 0 bases from J, with 11 bases between. DNA for the CDR3: TGCGCCAGCAGCCCAGCGGATAGCTCCTACAATGAGCAGTTCTTC. Its protein is CASSPADSSYNEQFF.

This clone showed up just once. V is TRBV18 and J is TRBJ2-5; 7 nucleotides agree with TRBD1. The CDR3 sequence is 15 residues long. V shed 5 bases, J shed 4 bases, and the junction held 10 bases outside the gene matches. Germline CDR1 and CDR2: KGHSH and LQKENI. The CDR3 DNA follows: TGTGCCAGCTCATCCGACAGGGCTCAGCCAGAGACCCAGTACTTC. This encodes CASSSDRAQPETQYF.

V usage is TRBV11-2 and J usage is TRBJ2-3, with D perhaps TRBD1 or TRBD2 (6 bases each). The CDR3 extends over 17 amino acids. V was clipped by 0 bases and J by 5 bases, with 18 bases between them. CDR1 and CDR2 (germline): SGHAT, FQNNGV. The DNA of the CDR3 is TGTGCCAGCAGCTTAGACCCCTTCGGGAGAGGGGGAGATACGCAGTATTTT. Amino acids: CASSLDPFGRGGDTQYF.

The chain joins TRBV2 to TRBJ2-1; 10 bases map to TRBD2. This CDR3 spans 16 amino acids. V trimming: 5 bases; J trimming: 2 bases; junction bases outside the gene matches: 6. Germline V lookup: CDR1 SNHLY, CDR2 FYNNEI. This chain's CDR3 is CASSPQTSGPYNEQFF. CDR3 DNA sequence: TGTGCCAGCAGTCCCCAGACTAGCGGGCCCTACAATGAGCAGTTCTTC.

This clone was picked up one time. The chain joins TRBV11-3 to TRBJ2-1, with TRBD2 matching over 14 bases. The length of the CDR3 is 15 residues. The germline gives CDR1 SGHNT, CDR2 YENEEA. The J segment lost 8 bases and the V segment lost 5 bases, leaving 5 bases of the junction unmatched. The CDR3 DNA is TGTGCCAGCAGCAGACTAGCGGGAGGGCCCCATGAGCAGTTCTTC. Amino acid sequence: CASSRLAGGPHEQFF.

This chain connects TRBV5-1 to TRBJ1-1; D is unclear. The CDR3 contains 13 residues. Trimming left V 1 base short and J 6 bases short, with 10 bases between. Germline V lookup: CDR1 SGHRS, CDR2 YFSETQ. The CDR3 region is CASSLKGLAEAFF. The CDR3 region has the DNA TGCGCCAGCAGCTTGAAAGGGTTGGCTGAAGCTTTCTTT.

This sequence joins TRBV9 and TRBJ2-5; tentative D call: TRBD1 (5 bases). The CDR3 is 13 amino acids. Trimming took 4 bases from V and 4 from J, leaving 11 bases between them. Germline-derived CDR1 and CDR2 are SGDLS and YYNGEE. In DNA form, the CDR3 reads TGTGCCAGCAGCTCAAGAAGGGGAGAGACCCAGTACTTC. Encoded protein: CASSSRRGETQYF.

The chain employs TRBV7-9 and TRBJ2-2; TRBD1 matches 10 bases. CDR3 length: 16 residues. CDR1 is SEHNR, CDR2 FQNEAQ, per germline (reference sequence). J lost 6 bases, V lost 5 bases, and 9 bases had no gene match. The CDR3 DNA is TGTGCCAGCAGCCAGCCAAAGGGACAGGGGCCCGGGGAGCTGTTTTTT. This encodes CASSQPKGQGPGELFF.

This clone was detected only once. The chain links TRBV10-3 to TRBJ2-2, with D perhaps matching TRBD1 (5 bases). Per germline, CDR1 ENHRY and CDR2 SYGVKD. Trimming removed 2 bases at V and 6 bases at J, with 10 bases between. The CDR3 consists of 14 residues. CDR3 coding DNA: TGTGCCATCAGTGAGGGAAGACAGTCCGGGGAGCTGTTTTTT. This sequence encodes CAISEGRQSGELFF.

The chain has TRBV14 and TRBJ2-5, with D unresolved. V was pared by 0 bases and J by 9 bases, with 11 bases between. The germline V gene has CDR1 SGHDN and CDR2 FVKESK. There are 13 residues in the CDR3. CDR3 in DNA: TGTGCCAGCAGCCAAGACCTTCGGAGTGCCCAGTACTTC. As protein: CASSQDLRSAQYF. The variable domain in full, with the rest retrieved from reference TRBV14 and TRBJ2-5, is EAGVTQFPSHSVIEKGQTVTLRCDPISGHDNLYWYRRVMGKEIKFLLHFVKESKQDESGMPNNRFLAERTGGTYSTLKVQPAELEDSGVYFCASSQDLRSAQYFGPGTRLLVL.

J is TRBJ1-4 and V is TRBV4-3, with D hard to call. The CDR3 contains 17 residues. CDR1 LGHNA and CDR2 YSLEER come from the germline V gene. Trimming stripped 1 base from V and 0 bases from J, with 12 bases between. CDR3 sequence: CASSQGSQRTTNEKLFF. CDR3 DNA sequence: TGCGCCAGCAGCCAAGGGTCCCAGCGGACAACTAATGAAAAACTGTTTTTT.

The rearrangement joins TRBV5-5 to TRBJ1-3; D is uncertain. The V gene lost 0 bases and the J gene lost 0 bases, with 7 bases spanning the gap. In germline, CDR1 is SGHKS, CDR2 YYEKEE (reference sequence). The CDR3 contains 15 residues. This CDR3 is CASSLDSGSGNTIYF. The DNA for the CDR3 is TGTGCCAGCAGCTTGGATTCAGGCTCTGGAAACACCATATATTTT.